The 22 T cell receptor beta chains below were found in one sample sequenced in a study of blood T cell repertoires in COVID-19. Assay: immunoSEQ multiplex PCR; the TCRdb copy retains only in-frame clones and omits some. This table holds about 270,000 clones, approximately 89% found once. Sequencing input: peripheral blood. These TCRs come from a man in his forties with active or convalescent COVID-19.

J is TRBJ2-7 and V is TRBV19; tentatively, D is TRBD1 (5 bases). The CDR3 runs to 16 residues. Trimming shortened V by 5 bases and J by 7 bases, and 24 bases separated the two germline ends. CDR1 and CDR2 from the germline V gene are LNHDA and SQIVND (reference sequence). This chain's CDR3 is CASSGTRDSLIREQYF. The CDR3 DNA reads TGTGCCAGTAGTGGCACCCGAGACAGTCTTATTAGGGAGCAGTACTTC.

CDR3: CAWRPTGEQPQHF. The CDR3 coding sequence is TGTGCCTGGAGACCCACCGGGGAACAGCCCCAGCATTTT. This sequence joins TRBV30 and TRBJ1-5; D is ambiguous. The length of the CDR3 is 13 residues. The V gene's germline CDR1 is GTSNPN and CDR2 SVGIG (reference sequence). V lost 3 bases and J lost 7, with 13 bases in between.

The rearrangement joins TRBV2 to TRBJ2-7; 7 bases are a match to TRBD1. CDR1 SNHLY and CDR2 FYNNEI come from the germline V gene. Germline trimming cut 3 bases from V and 4 bases from J; bases unmatched to any gene: 9. This CDR3 has 15 amino acids. Here the CDR3 DNA reads TGTGCCAGCAGTGACCCACGGACAGGAGGATACGAGCAGTACTTC. This gives the protein CASSDPRTGGYEQYF.

This sequence joins TRBV19 and TRBJ1-5; TRBD1 matches at 7 bases. J was trimmed by 3 bases and V by 5 bases; bases with no gene match: 10. The length of the CDR3 is 16 residues. CDR1 is LNHDA and CDR2 is SQIVND in the germline V gene (reference sequence). The CDR3 loop reads CASSSPGTAYNQPQHF. DNA for the CDR3: TGTGCCAGTAGTTCGCCCGGGACAGCTTACAATCAGCCCCAGCATTTT.

This clone came up once. V gene TRBV5-1 combines with J gene TRBJ2-5; 8 bases line up with TRBD1. V was clipped by 6 bases and J by 2 bases; unmatched bases: 9. There are 15 residues in the CDR3. The germline CDR1 and CDR2 sequences are SGHRS and YFSETQ. CDR3 DNA sequence: TGCGCCAGCAACCCAGGACAGGGAAGTCAAGAGACCCAGTACTTC. The encoded protein is CASNPGQGSQETQYF. Full variable domain (remainder filled in from reference TRBV5-1 and TRBJ2-5): KAGVTQTPRYLIKTRGQQVTLSCSPISGHRSVSWYQQTPGQGLQFLFEYFSETQRNKGNFPGRFSGRQFSNSRSEMNVSTLELGDSALYLCASNPGQGSQETQYFGPGTRLLVL.

The rearrangement uses TRBV4-1 and TRBJ2-5; 9 positions agree with TRBD2. Germline-derived CDR1 and CDR2 are MGHRA and YSYEKL. V lost 0 bases to trimming and J lost 5 bases; unmatched junction nucleotides: 7. The CDR3 has 16 amino acids. CDR3 DNA sequence: TGCGCCAGCAGCCAAGAATGGCGGGGGGGCGGTGAGACCCAGTACTTC. Protein product: CASSQEWRGGGETQYF.

This clone was seen only once. J is TRBJ2-7 and V is TRBV2; D might be TRBD2 (5 bases). CDR1 and CDR2 from the germline V gene are SNHLY and FYNNEI. This CDR3 contains 12 residues. Trimming left V 7 bases short and J 2 bases short, with 9 bases between. The CDR3 DNA follows: TGTGCCAGCACCGGACTTCCCTACGAGCAGTACTTC. The encoded protein is CASTGLPYEQYF. The complete variable domain, with remaining parts taken from reference TRBV2 and TRBJ2-7, reads EPEVTQTPSHQVTQMGQEVILRCVPISNHLYFYWYRQILGQKVEFLVSFYNNEISEKSEIFDDQFSVERPDGSNFTLKIRSTKLEDSAMYFCASTGLPYEQYFGPGTRLTVT.

V is TRBV7-2 and J is TRBJ1-1; D unresolved. The V end was cut by 3 bases, the J end by 3 bases, with 14 bases between. The CDR3 has 15 amino acids. Per the germline V gene, CDR1 is SGHTA and CDR2 is FQGNSA. DNA for the CDR3: TGTGCCAGCAGCTTGATCGGAGCTAGAGACACTGAAGCTTTCTTT. Encoded protein: CASSLIGARDTEAFF. Supplemented by reference TRBV7-2 and TRBJ1-1, the full variable domain reads GAGVSQSPSNKVTEKGKDVELRCDPISGHTALYWYRQSLGQGLEFLIYFQGNSAPDKSGLPSDRFSAERTGGSVSTLTIQRTQQEDSAVYLCASSLIGARDTEAFFGQGTRLTVV.

The V and J genes are TRBV29-1 and TRBJ2-7; D might be TRBD2 (5 bases). This CDR3 has 12 residues. V lost 7 bases and J 4 bases, leaving 14 bases between the germline ends. Germline CDR1 and CDR2: SQVTM and ANQGSEA. The CDR3 reads CSAGFSEYEQYF. Here the CDR3 DNA reads TGCAGCGCCGGATTTAGCGAGTACGAGCAGTACTTC.

The chain has TRBV5-1 and TRBJ1-1; no firm D call. Germline lookup yields CDR1 SGHRS and CDR2 YFSETQ. This CDR3 contains 14 residues. V dropped 1 base and J dropped 1 base, with 8 bases sitting between them. The CDR3 DNA is TGCGCCAGCAGCTTGACCACAACGAACACTGAAGCTTTCTTT. It specifies CASSLTTTNTEAFF.

The genes are TRBV5-5 and TRBJ2-1; 8 nucleotides match TRBD1. The V gene end was trimmed by 5 bases and the J gene end by 4 bases; junction bases not matched to a gene: 5. This CDR3 region has 14 residues. In germline, CDR1 is SGHKS, CDR2 YYEKEE (reference sequence). The CDR3 reads CASSQQGVYNEQFF. CDR3 nucleotide sequence: TGTGCCAGCAGTCAACAGGGGGTATACAATGAGCAGTTCTTC.

V is TRBV12-3 or TRBV12-4 and J is TRBJ2-3; D ambiguous. The CDR3 totals 13 residues. Between the trimmed V and J ends, which lost 2 bases and 1 base, there was a span of 4 bases. CDR3 bases: TGTGCCAGCAGTTTACGGGGCACAGATACGCAGTATTTT. As protein: CASSLRGTDTQYF.

CDR3 in DNA: TGTGCCAGCAGCGTAAACGAGGGTAGTTACACTGAAGCTTTCTTT. Residues: CASSVNEGSYTEAFF. This chain joins TRBV9 and TRBJ1-1; D gene unclear. V lost 1 base, J lost 3 bases, and 13 bases lay in between. The CDR3 has 15 residues. The germline CDR1 and CDR2 sequences are SGDLS and YYNGEE.

V is TRBV5-1 and J is TRBJ2-7; 8 nucleotides agree with TRBD2. The CDR3 length is 15 residues. Germline V gives CDR1 SGHRS, CDR2 YFSETQ. The V and J ends lost 0 bases and 3 bases, in that order; junction bases with no gene match: 5. DNA for the CDR3: TGCGCCAGCAGCTTGGTCGCGGGAGGTTTCTACGAGCAGTACTTC. Translated: CASSLVAGGFYEQYF.

The rearrangement joins TRBV10-2 to TRBJ2-1; 12 positions match TRBD2. Germline V gene sequence: CDR1 WSHSY, CDR2 SAAADI. The ends lost 0 bases at V and 7 bases at J; junction bases unmatched: 7. This CDR3 spans 17 amino acids. The CDR3 protein is CASSESRLAGDMNEQFF. CDR3 DNA: TGCGCCAGCAGTGAGTCGAGACTAGCGGGAGATATGAATGAGCAGTTCTTC.

This clone has a single count. The junction differs from germline at one of its ends, possibly a read error. V is TRBV27 and J is TRBJ2-7; 10 bases map to TRBD2. The CDR3 sequence is 14 residues long. The germline gives CDR1 MNHEY, CDR2 SMNVEV (reference sequence). The CDR3 sequence is CASSQAGGSSEQYF. CDR3 DNA sequence: TGTGCCAGCAGTCAAGCGGGGGGGTCCTCCGAGCAGTACTTC.

The chain joins TRBV3-1 (or the pseudogene TRBV3-2) to TRBJ2-2; the D gene is possibly TRBD1 (6 bases). Trimming took off 4 bases at V and 2 bases at J, with 14 bases between the two ends. The CDR3 runs 16 residues. Germline assignment: CDR1 LGHDT and CDR2 YNNKEL (reference sequence). The chain's CDR3 is CASSRVDRPNTGELFF. In DNA, the CDR3 is TGTGCCAGCAGCCGCGTAGACAGGCCCAACACCGGGGAGCTGTTTTTT.

The rearrangement uses TRBV5-1 and TRBJ1-2, with TRBD1 identical over 8 bases. This CDR3 has 15 amino acids. V trimming: 4 bases; J trimming: 4 bases; junction bases outside the gene matches: 9. Per germline, CDR1 SGHRS and CDR2 YFSETQ. CDR3 nucleotide sequence: TGCGCCAGCAGCGAGCTCCGGGACAGGTTCTATGGCTACACCTTC. Its translation: CASSELRDRFYGYTF.

This clone is a singleton in its sample. The chain combines TRBV19 with TRBJ1-1, with TRBD1 matching over 10 bases. V shed 3 bases and J 6 bases; nucleotides not matched to a gene: 7. The CDR3 contains 15 residues. Germline CDR1 is LNHDA and CDR2 is SQIVND (reference sequence). CDR3 DNA sequence: TGTGCCAGTAGTATCCGGGACAGGGGATGGGCTGAAGCTTTCTTT. Its translation: CASSIRDRGWAEAFF.

The chain uses TRBV2 and TRBJ2-7; possible D gene TRBD2, 5 bases. This CDR3 has 13 residues. V was trimmed by 6 bases and J by 2 bases, leaving 11 bases between them. CDR1 is SNHLY and CDR2 is FYNNEI in the germline V gene. The CDR3 sequence is CASRRTPAYEQYF. CDR3 bases: TGTGCCAGCAGGAGGACTCCAGCCTACGAGCAGTACTTC.

In DNA, the CDR3 is TGTGCCAGCTCACCGGGCAGAGGCACAGATACGCAGTATTTT. Amino acid sequence: CASSPGRGTDTQYF. The V gene is TRBV18, the J gene TRBJ2-3; D gene ambiguous. CDR3 length: 14 residues. Trimming removed 3 bases at V and 1 base at J, with 8 bases between. CDR1 is KGHSH and CDR2 is LQKENI in the germline V gene. The whole variable domain, filled in from reference TRBV18 and TRBJ2-3, reads NAGVMQNPRHLVRRRGQEARLRCSPMKGHSHVYWYRQLPEEGLKFMVYLQKENIIDESGMPKERFSAEFPKEGPSILRIQQVVRGDSAAYFCASSPGRGTDTQYFGPGTRLTVL.

This rearrangement joins TRBV5-1 to TRBJ2-5, with TRBD2 as a possible D gene (5 bases). Trimming stripped 7 bases from V and 5 bases from J, with 12 bases between. This CDR3 is 12 amino acids long. CDR1 SGHRS and CDR2 YFSETQ come from the germline V gene. CDR3 protein: CASRRDLETQYF. For the CDR3, the DNA is TGCGCCAGCCGACGGGATCTTGAGACCCAGTACTTC.